Listed below are T cell receptor beta chains from one sample, sequenced in a study of CD4+ T cells in melanoma. Profiled with immunoSEQ multiplex PCR; TCRdb holds only in-frame clones, not every one. The data hold about 110,000 clones, with 92% observed a single time. The sample taken for sequencing was peripheral blood. These receptor sequences come from a human donor with melanoma. Both conserved end residues are part of each CDR3. Each record gives: D gene, V gene, clone size, J gene, CDR3 protein, CDR3 DNA. D genes are given only for firm matches. Size is omitted from some rows. Given values are once, few, many or a class for expanded clones.

.	TRBV5-6	.	TRBJ2-7	CASGRGYEQYF	TGTGCCAGCGGGAGGGGGTACGAGCAGTACTTC
.	TRBV6-5	.	TRBJ2-3	CASRYSDTQYF	TGTGCCAGCCGCTACTCAGATACGCAGTATTTT
TRBD1	TRBV7-2	.	TRBJ1-2	CASSWTGSGYTF	TGTGCCAGCAGTTGGACAGGGAGTGGCTACACCTTC
TRBD2	TRBV6-1	.	TRBJ2-7	CASSGAGGPEEQYF	TGTGCCAGCAGTGGAGCGGGAGGGCCGGAGGAGCAGTACTTC
.	TRBV7-3	.	TRBJ2-1	CASSLGQNNEQFF	TGTGCCAGCAGCTTAGGACAGAACAATGAGCAGTTCTTC
TRBD2	TRBV13	.	TRBJ2-1	CASSRTSGGGSYNEQFF	TGTGCCAGCAGTCGGACTAGCGGGGGGGGCTCCTACAATGAGCAGTTCTTC
.	TRBV28	.	TRBJ1-2	CASSLEAYGYTF	TGTGCCAGCAGTTTGGAGGCCTATGGCTACACCTTC
TRBD1	TRBV30	few	TRBJ1-3	CAWGAGRTGTGNTIYF	TGTGCCTGGGGGGCTGGTAGGACAGGGACTGGAAACACCATATATTTT
TRBD1	TRBV6-5	.	TRBJ2-7	CASSRRTGSYEQYF	TGTGCCAGCAGTAGGCGGACAGGGAGCTACGAGCAGTACTTC
TRBD1	TRBV6-1	.	TRBJ1-3	CASRVGQGAGNTIYF	TGTGCCAGCAGGGTCGGACAGGGGGCTGGAAACACCATATATTTT
TRBD2	TRBV18	.	TRBJ2-7	CASSPGLAGTYEQYF	TGTGCCAGCTCACCAGGACTAGCGGGAACCTACGAGCAGTACTTC
TRBD1	TRBV4-3	.	TRBJ2-5	CASSQDQGDRETQYF	TGCGCCAGCAGCCAAGACCAGGGGGACCGGGAGACCCAGTACTTC
TRBD2	TRBV9	.	TRBJ2-2	CASSVVAGLYTGELFF	TGTGCCAGCAGCGTAGTAGCGGGGCTATACACCGGGGAGCTGTTTTTT
.	TRBV27	.	TRBJ2-7	CASSSYRGAPGREQYF	TGTGCCAGCAGTTCCTATCGAGGCGCCCCGGGCAGGGAGCAGTACTTC
.	TRBV27	.	TRBJ1-4	CASSAAWREKLFF	TGTGCCAGCAGTGCGGCTTGGAGGGAAAAACTGTTTTTT
TRBD2	TRBV7-2	.	TRBJ2-1	CASTSSYAGGHNEQFF	TGTGCCAGCACGTCATCTTATGCGGGGGGCCACAATGAGCAGTTCTTC
TRBD1	TRBV6-1	.	TRBJ1-5	CASRDREQPQHF	TGTGCCAGCAGGGACAGGGAACAGCCCCAGCATTTT
.	TRBV2	once	TRBJ2-3	CASSALQDTQYF	TGTGCCAGCAGCGCCCTCCAAGATACGCAGTATTTT
TRBD1	TRBV7-6	.	TRBJ2-1	CASSSYWDREQFF	TGTGCCAGCAGCTCGTACTGGGACAGGGAGCAGTTCTTC
TRBD1	TRBV6-5	.	TRBJ2-7	CASSSRTGGYEQYF	TGTGCCAGCAGTTCCCGGACAGGGGGTTACGAGCAGTACTTC
TRBD2	TRBV7-2	.	TRBJ2-5	CASSTSGPGETQYF	TGTGCCAGCAGCACTAGCGGCCCTGGGGAGACCCAGTACTTC
.	TRBV10-2	.	TRBJ1-1	CASAGSEGMNTEAFF	TGCGCCAGCGCGGGGTCTGAGGGTATGAACACTGAAGCTTTCTTT
.	TRBV5-8	once	TRBJ1-4	CTSSSQGIAFSEKLFF	TGTACCAGCAGCTCACAGGGTATTGCGTTTAGTGAAAAACTGTTTTTT
TRBD1	TRBV2	.	TRBJ2-7	CAILTGVYEQYF	TGTGCCATCCTGACAGGGGTCTACGAGCAGTACTTC
.	TRBV6-1	few	TRBJ2-2	CASSDVGGRKTGELFF	TGTGCCAGCAGTGACGTGGGGGGGCGGAAGACCGGGGAGCTGTTTTTT
.	TRBV29-1	.	TRBJ2-1	CSVELGGGGNEQFF	TGCAGCGTTGAACTGGGGGGTGGGGGCAATGAGCAGTTCTTC
TRBD1	TRBV15	.	TRBJ2-1	CATSRDEGAKNEQFF	TGTGCCACCAGCAGAGATGAGGGGGCCAAAAATGAGCAGTTCTTC
.	TRBV14	.	TRBJ2-2	CASSPYTGELFF	TGTGCCAGCAGCCCCTATACCGGGGAGCTGTTTTTT
TRBD1	TRBV2	.	TRBJ2-7	CASNEKTGGFSEQYF	TGTGCCAGCAATGAGAAAACAGGGGGCTTCTCCGAGCAGTACTTC
.	TRBV7-9	.	TRBJ2-3	CASSLAPTDTQYF	TGTGCCAGCAGCTTAGCTCCAACAGATACGCAGTATTTT